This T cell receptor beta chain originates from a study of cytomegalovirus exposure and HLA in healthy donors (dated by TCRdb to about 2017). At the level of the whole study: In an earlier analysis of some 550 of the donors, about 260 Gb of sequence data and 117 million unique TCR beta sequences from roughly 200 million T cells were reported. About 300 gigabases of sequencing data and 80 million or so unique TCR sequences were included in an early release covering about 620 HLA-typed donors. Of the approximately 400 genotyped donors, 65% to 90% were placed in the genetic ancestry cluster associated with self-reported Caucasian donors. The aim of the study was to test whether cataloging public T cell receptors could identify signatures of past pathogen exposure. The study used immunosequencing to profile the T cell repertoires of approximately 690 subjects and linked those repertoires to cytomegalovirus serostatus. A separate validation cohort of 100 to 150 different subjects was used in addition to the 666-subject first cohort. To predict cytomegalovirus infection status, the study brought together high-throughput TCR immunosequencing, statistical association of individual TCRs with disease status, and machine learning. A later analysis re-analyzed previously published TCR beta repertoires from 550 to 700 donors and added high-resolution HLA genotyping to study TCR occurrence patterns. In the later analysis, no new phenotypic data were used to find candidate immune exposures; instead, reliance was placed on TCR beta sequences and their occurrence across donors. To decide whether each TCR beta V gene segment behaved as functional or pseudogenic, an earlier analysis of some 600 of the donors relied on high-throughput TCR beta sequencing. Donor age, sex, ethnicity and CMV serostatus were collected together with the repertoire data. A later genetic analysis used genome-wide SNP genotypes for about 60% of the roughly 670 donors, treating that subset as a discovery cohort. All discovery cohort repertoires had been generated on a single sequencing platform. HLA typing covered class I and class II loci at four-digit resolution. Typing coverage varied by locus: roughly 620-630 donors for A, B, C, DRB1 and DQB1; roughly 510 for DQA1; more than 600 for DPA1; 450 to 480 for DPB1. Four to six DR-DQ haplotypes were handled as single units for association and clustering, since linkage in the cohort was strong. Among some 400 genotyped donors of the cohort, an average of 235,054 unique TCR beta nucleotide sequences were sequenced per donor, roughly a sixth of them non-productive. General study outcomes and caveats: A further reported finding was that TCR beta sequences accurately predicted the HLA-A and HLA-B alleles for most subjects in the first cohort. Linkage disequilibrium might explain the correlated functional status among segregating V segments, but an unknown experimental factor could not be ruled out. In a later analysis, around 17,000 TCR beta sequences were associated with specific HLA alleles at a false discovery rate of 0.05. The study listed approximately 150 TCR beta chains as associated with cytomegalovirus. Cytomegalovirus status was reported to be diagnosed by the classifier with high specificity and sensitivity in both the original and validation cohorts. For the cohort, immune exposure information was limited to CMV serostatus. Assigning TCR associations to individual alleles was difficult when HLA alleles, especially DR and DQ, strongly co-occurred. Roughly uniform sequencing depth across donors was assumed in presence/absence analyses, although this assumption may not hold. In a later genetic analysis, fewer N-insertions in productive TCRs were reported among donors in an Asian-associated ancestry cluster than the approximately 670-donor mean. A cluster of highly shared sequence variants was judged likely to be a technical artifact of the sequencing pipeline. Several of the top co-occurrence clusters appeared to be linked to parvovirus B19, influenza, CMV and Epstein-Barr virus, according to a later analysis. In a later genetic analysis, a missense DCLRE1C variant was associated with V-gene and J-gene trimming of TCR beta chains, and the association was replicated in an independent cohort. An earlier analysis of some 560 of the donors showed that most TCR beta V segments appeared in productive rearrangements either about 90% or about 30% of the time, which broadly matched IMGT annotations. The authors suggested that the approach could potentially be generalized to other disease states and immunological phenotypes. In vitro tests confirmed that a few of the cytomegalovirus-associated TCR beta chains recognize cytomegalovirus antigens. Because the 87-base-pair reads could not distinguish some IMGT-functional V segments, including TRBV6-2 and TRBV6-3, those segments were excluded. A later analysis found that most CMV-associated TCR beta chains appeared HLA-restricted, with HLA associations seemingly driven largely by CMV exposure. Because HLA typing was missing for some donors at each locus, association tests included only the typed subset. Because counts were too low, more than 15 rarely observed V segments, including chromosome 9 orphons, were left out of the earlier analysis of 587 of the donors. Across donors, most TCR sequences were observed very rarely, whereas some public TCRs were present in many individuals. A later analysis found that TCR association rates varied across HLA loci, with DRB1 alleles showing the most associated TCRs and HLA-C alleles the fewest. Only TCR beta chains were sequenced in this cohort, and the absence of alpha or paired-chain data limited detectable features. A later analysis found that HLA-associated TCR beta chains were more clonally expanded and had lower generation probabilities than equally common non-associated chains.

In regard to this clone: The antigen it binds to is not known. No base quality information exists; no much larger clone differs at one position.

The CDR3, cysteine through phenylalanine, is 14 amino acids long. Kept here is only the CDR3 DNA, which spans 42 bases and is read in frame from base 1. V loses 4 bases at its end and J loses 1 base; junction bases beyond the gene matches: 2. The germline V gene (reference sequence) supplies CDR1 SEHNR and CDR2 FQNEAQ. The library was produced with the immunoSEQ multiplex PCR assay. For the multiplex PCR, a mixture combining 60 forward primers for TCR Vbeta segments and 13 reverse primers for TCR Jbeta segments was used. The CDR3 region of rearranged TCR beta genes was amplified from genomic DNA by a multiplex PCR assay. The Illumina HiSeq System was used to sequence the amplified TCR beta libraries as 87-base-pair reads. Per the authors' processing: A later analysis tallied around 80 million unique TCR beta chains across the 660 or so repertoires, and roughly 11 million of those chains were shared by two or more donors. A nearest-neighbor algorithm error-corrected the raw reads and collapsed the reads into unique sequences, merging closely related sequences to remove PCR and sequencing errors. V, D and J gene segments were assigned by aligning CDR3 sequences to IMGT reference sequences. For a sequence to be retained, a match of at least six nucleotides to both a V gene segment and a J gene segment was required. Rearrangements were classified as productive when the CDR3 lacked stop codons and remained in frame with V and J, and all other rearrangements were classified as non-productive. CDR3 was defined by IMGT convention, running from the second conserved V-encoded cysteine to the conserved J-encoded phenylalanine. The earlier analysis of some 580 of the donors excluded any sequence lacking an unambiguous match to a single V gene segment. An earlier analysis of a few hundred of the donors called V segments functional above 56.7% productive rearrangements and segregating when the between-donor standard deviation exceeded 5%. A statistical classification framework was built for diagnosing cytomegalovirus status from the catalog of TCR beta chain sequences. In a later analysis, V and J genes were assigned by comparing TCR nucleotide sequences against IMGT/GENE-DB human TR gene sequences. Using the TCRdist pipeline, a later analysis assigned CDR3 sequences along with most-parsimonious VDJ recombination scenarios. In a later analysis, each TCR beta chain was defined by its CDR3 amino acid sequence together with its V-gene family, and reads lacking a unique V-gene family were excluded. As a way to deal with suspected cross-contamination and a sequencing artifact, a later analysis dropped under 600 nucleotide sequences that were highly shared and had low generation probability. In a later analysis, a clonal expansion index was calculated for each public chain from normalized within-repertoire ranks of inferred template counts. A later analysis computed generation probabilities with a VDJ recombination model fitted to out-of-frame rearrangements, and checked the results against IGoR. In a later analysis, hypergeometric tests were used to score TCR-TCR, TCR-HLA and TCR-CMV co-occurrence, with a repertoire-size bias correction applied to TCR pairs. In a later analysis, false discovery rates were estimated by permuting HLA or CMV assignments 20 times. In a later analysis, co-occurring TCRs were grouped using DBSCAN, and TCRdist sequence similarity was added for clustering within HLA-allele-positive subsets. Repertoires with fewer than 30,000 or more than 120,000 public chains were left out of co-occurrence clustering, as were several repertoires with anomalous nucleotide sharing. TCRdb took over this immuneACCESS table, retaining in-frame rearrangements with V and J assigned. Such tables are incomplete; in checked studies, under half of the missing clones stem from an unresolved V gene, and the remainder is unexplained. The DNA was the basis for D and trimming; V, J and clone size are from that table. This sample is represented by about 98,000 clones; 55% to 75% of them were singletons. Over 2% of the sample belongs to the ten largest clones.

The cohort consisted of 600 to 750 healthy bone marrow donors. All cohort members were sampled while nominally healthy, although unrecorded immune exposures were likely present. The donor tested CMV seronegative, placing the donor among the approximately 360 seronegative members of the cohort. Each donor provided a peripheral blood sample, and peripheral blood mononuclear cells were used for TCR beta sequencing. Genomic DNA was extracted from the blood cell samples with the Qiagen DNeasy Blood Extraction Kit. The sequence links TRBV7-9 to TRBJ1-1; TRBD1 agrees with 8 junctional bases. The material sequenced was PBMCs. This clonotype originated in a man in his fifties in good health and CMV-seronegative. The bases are TGTGCCAGCAGCTGGGGGACAGGGAACACTGAAGCTTTCTTT. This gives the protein CASSWGTGNTEAFF.